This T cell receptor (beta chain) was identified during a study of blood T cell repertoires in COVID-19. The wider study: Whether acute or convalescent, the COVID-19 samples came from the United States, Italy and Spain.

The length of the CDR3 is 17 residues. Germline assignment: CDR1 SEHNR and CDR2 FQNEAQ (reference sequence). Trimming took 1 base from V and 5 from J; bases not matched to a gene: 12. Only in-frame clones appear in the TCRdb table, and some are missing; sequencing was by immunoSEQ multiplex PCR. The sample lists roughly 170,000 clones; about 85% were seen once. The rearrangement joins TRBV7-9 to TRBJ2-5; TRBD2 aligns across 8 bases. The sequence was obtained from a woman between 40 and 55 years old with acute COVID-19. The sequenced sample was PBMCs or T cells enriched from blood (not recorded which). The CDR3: CASSLVETSGPAETQYF. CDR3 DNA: TGTGCCAGCAGCTTAGTGGAAACTAGCGGTCCGGCGGAGACCCAGTACTTC.